The sequence of this T cell receptor beta chain was determined in a study of beta chain features in type 1 diabetes. On the study more broadly: Taken together, all samples contributed 90 million to 140 million examined sorted cells. Overall study results and limits: When VDJ junctions were examined, type 1 diabetes patients showed fewer insertions and more deletions. Shorter TCRB CDR3s, moderately but significantly so, marked every one of the four CD4+ subsets in Type 1 diabetes patients. Across patients, naive, central memory and Treg TCRB repertoires exhibited apparently greater similarity than was observed across healthy donors.

V lost 1 base to trimming and J lost 8 bases, with 10 bases between them. CDR1 is SGHTA and CDR2 is FQGNSA in the germline V gene. The CDR3 is 13 residues long. This clone was found a few times. Its antigen remains unknown. The authors reverse transcribed all of the isolated RNA, so sequencing captured expressed TCRB transcripts. Produced via immunoSEQ multiplex PCR; TCRdb's table is partial and in-frame only. Here the sample spans more than 250,000 clones, around 21% being singletons. Only one heparinised blood draw was taken per donor, and its volume averaged about 120 mL. Source material: naive CD4+ T cells from blood. This TCR came from a woman aged 40 to 55 with type 1 diabetes. The genes are TRBV7-2 and TRBJ2-3, with D uncertain. The CDR3 spells CASSLDSPGTQYF. The CDR3 DNA reads TGTGCCAGCAGCTTAGACTCCCCCGGTACGCAGTATTTT.